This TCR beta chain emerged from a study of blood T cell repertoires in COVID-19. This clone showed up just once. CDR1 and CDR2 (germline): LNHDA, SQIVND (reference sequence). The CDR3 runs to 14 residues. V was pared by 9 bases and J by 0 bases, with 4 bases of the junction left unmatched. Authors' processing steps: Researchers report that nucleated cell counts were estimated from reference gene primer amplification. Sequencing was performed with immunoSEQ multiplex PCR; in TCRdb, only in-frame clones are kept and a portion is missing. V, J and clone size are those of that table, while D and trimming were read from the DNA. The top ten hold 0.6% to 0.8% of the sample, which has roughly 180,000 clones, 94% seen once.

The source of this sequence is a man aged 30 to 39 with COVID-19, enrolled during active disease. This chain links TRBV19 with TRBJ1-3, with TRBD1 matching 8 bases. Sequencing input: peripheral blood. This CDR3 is CASRDRGSGNTIYF. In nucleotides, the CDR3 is TGTGCCAGCCGCGACAGGGGCTCTGGAAACACCATATATTTT.